These 26 T cell receptor beta chains came from one sample sequenced in a study of cytomegalovirus exposure and HLA in healthy donors. PCR was performed using 60 Vbeta and 13 Jbeta primers. Repertoires were generated with immunoSEQ multiplex PCR, while TCRdb's copy carries only in-frame clones and drops some. The profile shows tens of thousands of clones, about two thirds of them singletons. Sample: PBMCs. Receptor source: a boy aged 10-17 years in good health and CMV-seropositive.

This sequence joins TRBV27 and TRBJ1-1; D is possibly TRBD1 (5 bases). The CDR3 is 13 residues long. V was shortened by 7 bases and J by 1 base, with 10 bases between the two germline ends. From germline, CDR1 is MNHEY and CDR2 SMNVEV (reference sequence). CDR3 in DNA: TGTGCCAGCAAATGGACACAGAACACTGAAGCTTTCTTT. This codes for CASKWTQNTEAFF.

This chain connects TRBV30 to TRBJ2-6, with unresolved D. V was trimmed by 5 bases and J by 0 bases, leaving 8 bases between them. The CDR3 length is 14 residues. Germline V gene lookup returns CDR1 GTSNPN and CDR2 SVGIG (reference sequence). CDR3 sequence (DNA): TGTGCCTGGGTTAACAACTCTGGGGCCAACGTCCTGACTTTC. It codes for CAWVNNSGANVLTF. Complete variable domain (other parts from reference TRBV30 and TRBJ2-6): SQTIHQWPATLVQPVGSPLSLECTVEGTSNPNLYWYRQAAGRGLQLLFYSVGIGQISSEVPQNLSASRPQDRQFILSSKKLLLSDSGFYLCAWVNNSGANVLTFGAGSRLTVL.

The chain joins TRBV7-6 to TRBJ1-1; 7 bases fit TRBD1. There are 16 residues in the CDR3. Trimming cost V 0 bases and J 9 bases; bases outside gene matches: 13. From germline, CDR1 is SGHVS and CDR2 FNYEAQ. CDR3 protein: CASSLAYEGAPLKAFF. DNA of the CDR3: TGTGCCAGCAGCTTAGCATATGAGGGGGCTCCTCTAAAAGCTTTCTTT.

V usage is TRBV18 and J usage is TRBJ2-7, with 9 bases lining up with TRBD1. The V and J ends lost 3 bases and 7 bases, in that order; junction bases with no gene match: 4. CDR3 size: 13 residues. CDR1 is KGHSH, CDR2 LQKENI, per germline. CDR3 sequence (DNA): TGTGCCAGCTCACCCGGACAGGGGAGAGAGCAGTACTTC. Its translation is CASSPGQGREQYF.

This sequence joins TRBV6-5 and TRBJ1-3, with D uncertain. Trimming removed 0 bases at V and 0 bases at J, with 9 bases between. Per germline, CDR1 MNHEY and CDR2 SVGAGI. This CDR3 is built from 16 residues. CDR3 in amino acids: CASSYSQVNSGNTIYF. As DNA, the CDR3 is TGTGCCAGCAGTTACTCCCAGGTGAACTCTGGAAACACCATATATTTT.

This clone was seen a few times. V gene TRBV5-1 combines with J gene TRBJ2-7; 14 bases are shared with TRBD2. Per germline, CDR1 SGHRS and CDR2 YFSETQ. The CDR3 has 14 amino acids. V lost 4 bases to trimming and J lost 9 bases; unmatched junction nucleotides: 6. The CDR3 region has the DNA TGCGCCAGCAGCGAGGGACTAGCGGGAGACGGGCAGTACTTC. Amino acid sequence: CASSEGLAGDGQYF.

The chain is built from TRBV5-1 and TRBJ2-3, with 11 bases aligning to TRBD2. Germline V CDR1 and CDR2: SGHRS, YFSETQ. V lost 3 bases, J lost 5 bases, and 8 bases stayed unmatched. The CDR3 is made up of 16 amino acids. The CDR3 is CASSYYSGGAGDTQYF. For the CDR3, the DNA is TGCGCCAGCAGCTACTATAGCGGGGGGGCTGGAGATACGCAGTATTTT.

V and J are TRBV5-1 and TRBJ2-1; 9 positions agree with TRBD1. J was trimmed by 3 bases and V by 4 bases; bases with no gene match: 5. The germline gives CDR1 SGHRS, CDR2 YFSETQ. The CDR3 loop spans 15 amino acids. For the CDR3, the DNA is TGCGCCAGCAGCCCGGACAGGGGATTCTACAATGAGCAGTTCTTC. The encoded protein is CASSPDRGFYNEQFF. Filled out from reference TRBV5-1 and TRBJ2-1, the complete variable domain reads KAGVTQTPRYLIKTRGQQVTLSCSPISGHRSVSWYQQTPGQGLQFLFEYFSETQRNKGNFPGRFSGRQFSNSRSEMNVSTLELGDSALYLCASSPDRGFYNEQFFGPGTRLTVL.

The chain has TRBV6-1 and TRBJ1-3; TRBD1 matches 7 bases. V trimming: 2 bases; J trimming: 8 bases; junction bases outside the gene matches: 9. Germline-derived CDR1 and CDR2 are MNHNS and SASEGT. The CDR3 extends over 15 amino acids. In nucleotides, the CDR3 is TGTGCCAGCAGTGAATTACTCACAGGGGAAGACACCATATATTTT. Residues: CASSELLTGEDTIYF.

The chain employs TRBV30 and TRBJ2-6; no clear D gene. CDR1 GTSNPN and CDR2 SVGIG come from the germline V gene (reference sequence). V lost 3 bases, J lost 0 bases, and 6 bases lay in between. This CDR3 is 14 amino acids long. This CDR3 reads CAWSRSSGANVLTF. DNA of the CDR3: TGTGCCTGGAGCCGTAGCTCTGGGGCCAACGTCCTGACTTTC.

The rearrangement uses TRBV2 and TRBJ1-1, with a weak D call TRBD1 (6 bases). Germline V gives CDR1 SNHLY, CDR2 FYNNEI. V was cut by 5 bases and J by 5 bases, with 12 bases left in between. The CDR3 is 13 amino acids. The CDR3 DNA sequence: TGTGCCAGCAGTTCAGGGGTGGGGACTGAAGCTTTCTTT. Residues: CASSSGVGTEAFF.

The chain employs TRBV25-1 and TRBJ2-2; D unclear. In germline, CDR1 is MGHDK, CDR2 SYGVNS. Trimming took off 1 base at V and 4 bases at J, with 7 bases between the two ends. The CDR3 sequence is 14 residues long. CDR3 nucleotides: TGTGCCAGCAGTGAATTAATCAGCACCGGGGAGCTGTTTTTT. It codes for CASSELISTGELFF.

V gene TRBV7-2 combines with J gene TRBJ2-7; D gene ambiguous. This CDR3 has 15 residues. Trimming removed 1 base from V and 5 bases from J, with 15 bases in between. Germline-derived CDR1 and CDR2 are SGHTA and FQGNSA. The CDR3 nucleotides read TGTGCCAGCAGCTTAGTCTGGGCCCAGAAGGACGAGCAGTACTTC. This encodes CASSLVWAQKDEQYF.

The chain's CDR3 is CASSRRGIFETQYF. In nucleotides, the CDR3 is TGTGCCAGTAGCAGGCGGGGTATTTTTGAGACCCAGTACTTC. This sequence joins TRBV19 and TRBJ2-5; D perhaps matches TRBD2 (6 bases). CDR1 is LNHDA and CDR2 is SQIVND in the germline V gene (reference sequence). Trimming took 6 bases from V and 5 from J, leaving 16 bases between them. The CDR3 length is 14 residues.

The chain employs TRBV4-1 and TRBJ1-1; TRBD1 aligns across 11 bases. The CDR3 spans 17 residues. Trimming cost V 4 bases and J 1 base; bases outside gene matches: 8. Germline CDR1 and CDR2: MGHRA and YSYEKL. Written as DNA, the CDR3 is TGCGCCAGCAGCCCCGGACAGGGGGCCCACAAGAACACTGAAGCTTTCTTT. Residues: CASSPGQGAHKNTEAFF.

This clone occurred a few times. The V and J genes are TRBV6-1 and TRBJ2-1; 8 bases are a match to TRBD2. Germline V gene sequence: CDR1 MNHNS, CDR2 SASEGT. The V gene end was trimmed by 0 bases and the J gene end by 8 bases; junction bases not matched to a gene: 6. The CDR3 is 15 residues long. The CDR3 region has the DNA TGTGCCAGCAGTGAAGCGGGAGCGGGAGTGGATGAGCAGTTCTTC. Translated: CASSEAGAGVDEQFF.

J is TRBJ2-1 and V is TRBV29-1; D is unclear. Germline CDR1 is SQVTM and CDR2 is ANQGSEA. V shed 3 bases and J shed 8 bases, with 20 bases lying between them. The CDR3 extends over 15 amino acids. CDR3 DNA: TGCAGCGTTGACCTTTACCGGGTAGGTCGGGATGAGCAGTTCTTC. It is translated as CSVDLYRVGRDEQFF.

This clone was seen only a few times. The J gene is TRBJ2-1, the V gene TRBV7-3; TRBD2 matches at 7 bases. V dropped 5 bases and J dropped 6; count of bases not matched to a gene: 10. This CDR3 has 15 amino acids. The germline V gene has CDR1 SGHTA and CDR2 FQGTGA. In DNA, the CDR3 is TGTGCCAGCAGCCCGGATAGTGGGAGGGTCAATGAGCAGTTCTTC. Translating it yields CASSPDSGRVNEQFF. The variable domain in full, completed from reference TRBV7-3 and TRBJ2-1, reads GAGVSQTPSNKVTEKGKYVELRCDPISGHTALYWYRQSLGQGPEFLIYFQGTGAADDSGLPNDRFFAVRPEGSVSTLKIQRTERGDSAVYLCASSPDSGRVNEQFFGPGTRLTVL.

Only a few counts were recorded for this clone. V and J are TRBV6-1 and TRBJ1-1; 9 bases map to TRBD1. This CDR3 is 14 amino acids long. J gave up 5 bases and V 8 bases, and 9 bases lay outside the gene matches. Germline CDR1 MNHNS, CDR2 SASEGT. The CDR3, as DNA: TGTGCCAGCTGCCGGGACAGGGATTTAACTGAAGCTTTCTTT. Amino acids: CASCRDRDLTEAFF.

CDR3 nucleotides: TGTGCCAGCAGTGAAGAGGGGGCCGGGGAGCTGTTTTTT. This translates into CASSEEGAGELFF. The chain recombines TRBV2 with TRBJ2-2; TRBD1 might be the D (6 bases). V lost 1 base to trimming and J lost 6 bases, with 6 bases between them. This CDR3 region has 13 residues. Germline V gene lookup returns CDR1 SNHLY and CDR2 FYNNEI.

The chain has TRBV9 and TRBJ1-4; TRBD1 might be the D (5 bases). Germline V gives CDR1 SGDLS, CDR2 YYNGEE. CDR3 length: 16 residues. The V end was cut by 0 bases, the J end by 6 bases, with 15 bases between. The CDR3 reads CASSVVPAGKDEKLFF. CDR3 bases: TGTGCCAGCAGCGTAGTTCCGGCAGGGAAGGATGAAAAACTGTTTTTT.

The V gene is TRBV10-1, the J gene TRBJ1-6; 7 nucleotides agree with TRBD1. V lost 4 bases to trimming and J lost 0 bases; unmatched junction nucleotides: 3. This CDR3 has 16 amino acids. Germline CDR1 and CDR2: WNHNN and SYGVQD (reference sequence). In nucleotides, the CDR3 is TGCGCCAGCAGTGTACAGGGGAGCTCCTATAATTCACCCCTCCACTTT. Encoded protein: CASSVQGSSYNSPLHF.

The V call is TRBV30, the J call TRBJ1-6; tentatively, D is TRBD1 (5 bases). The length of the CDR3 is 16 residues. The V end lost 0 bases, the J end lost 8 bases, and 17 bases lay between the germline ends. Germline V gene data show CDR1 as GTSNPN and CDR2 as SVGIG (reference sequence). CDR3 in DNA: TGTGCCTGGAGTGTCCACCCGGAGACAGCTGATTCACCCCTCCACTTT. This codes for CAWSVHPETADSPLHF.

This chain uses TRBV30 with TRBJ1-1, with D perhaps TRBD1 (5 bases). The V gene lost 3 bases and the J gene lost 1 base, with 12 bases spanning the gap. The length of the CDR3 is 14 residues. Per germline, CDR1 GTSNPN and CDR2 SVGIG (reference sequence). Here the CDR3 DNA reads TGTGCCTGGAGGACAGATAGAAGGAACACTGAAGCTTTCTTT. Protein: CAWRTDRRNTEAFF.

The rearrangement links TRBV19 to TRBJ2-3; 10 nucleotides line up with TRBD2. The V gene's germline CDR1 is LNHDA and CDR2 SQIVND (reference sequence). This CDR3 region has 16 residues. After removal of 3 bases from V and 1 base from J, the junction contained 4 bases not matched to a gene. CDR3 residues: CASSMGTSGGTDTQYF. The CDR3 region has the DNA TGTGCCAGTAGTATGGGAACTAGCGGGGGCACAGATACGCAGTATTTT.

The CDR3 is CASSSTQRQGMAEAFF. Written as DNA, the CDR3 is TGTGCCAGCAGCTCCACACAAAGACAGGGGATGGCTGAAGCTTTCTTT. V usage is TRBV5-4 and J usage is TRBJ1-1; 8 bases are a match to TRBD1. V lost 3 bases, J lost 6 bases, and 13 bases stayed unmatched. This CDR3 comprises 16 residues. Per germline, CDR1 SGHNT and CDR2 YYREEE (reference sequence).